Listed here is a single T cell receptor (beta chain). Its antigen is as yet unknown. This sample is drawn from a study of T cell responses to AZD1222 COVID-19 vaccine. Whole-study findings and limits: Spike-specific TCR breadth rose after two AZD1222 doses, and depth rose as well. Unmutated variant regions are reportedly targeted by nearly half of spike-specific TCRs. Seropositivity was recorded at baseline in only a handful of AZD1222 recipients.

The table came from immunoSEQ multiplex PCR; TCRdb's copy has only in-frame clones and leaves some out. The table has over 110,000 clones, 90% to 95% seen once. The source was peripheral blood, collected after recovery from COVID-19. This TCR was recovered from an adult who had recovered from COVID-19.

CDR3 residues: CASSPGWGNEQFF. The CDR3 DNA is TGTGCCAGCAGCCCCGGGTGGGGTAATGAGCAGTTCTTC. The V and J genes are TRBV7-9 and TRBJ2-1; unclear D gene. V was pared by 5 bases and J by 7 bases, with 12 bases between. The germline V gene has CDR1 SEHNR and CDR2 FQNEAQ (reference sequence). The CDR3 loop spans 13 amino acids.